These T cell receptor beta chains were read from a single sample in a study of control samples from healthy donors and cancer patients. Some clones are missing from TCRdb's copy, which holds only in-frame ones; the method was immunoSEQ multiplex PCR. The table has 100,000 to 150,000 clones, 85% to 95% seen once; the top ten hold 0.5% to 0.7%. The source material was PBMCs. These receptors were obtained from a man older than 75 with head and neck cancer. CDR3s include the opening cysteine and the closing phenylalanine or tryptophan. The D gene is left open where the match is weak. Rows give clone size only sometimes, using once, few, many, or a class for an expanded clone.

v_gene,d_gene,abundance,j_gene,CDR3aa,CDR3nt
TRBV7-9,.,.,TRBJ1-2,CASSLAGTGYTF,TGTGCCAGCAGCTTAGCCGGGACGGGCTACACCTTC
TRBV18,.,.,TRBJ1-2,CASSQTVGYTF,TGTGCCAGCTCACAGACAGTCGGCTACACCTTC
TRBV6-5,.,.,TRBJ1-2,CASSPGRGARYGYTF,TGTGCCAGCAGCCCCGGAAGAGGGGCTAGGTATGGCTACACCTTC
TRBV6-5,.,.,TRBJ2-7,CASSSRKVLFYEQYF,TGTGCCAGCAGTTCTCGGAAGGTCTTGTTCTACGAGCAGTACTTC
TRBV10-3,.,.,TRBJ1-3,CAISEGSGLTGNTIYF,TGTGCCATCAGTGAAGGTTCGGGGTTGACTGGAAACACCATATATTTT
TRBV5-4,.,.,TRBJ1-3,CASSLNRRGDTIYF,TGTGCCAGCAGCTTGAACAGGAGGGGAGACACCATATATTTT
TRBV11-2,.,.,TRBJ2-7,CASSLGSLEQYF,TGTGCCAGCAGCTTAGGTAGCTTGGAGCAGTACTTC
TRBV24-1,.,once,TRBJ2-1,CATGDTTNDEQFF,TGTGCCACCGGGGACACAACCAACGATGAGCAGTTCTTC
TRBV25-1,.,.,TRBJ1-1,CASSEAGRREAFF,TGTGCCAGCAGTGAAGCCGGCAGGCGTGAAGCTTTCTTT
TRBV18,.,.,TRBJ1-2,CASSPPLGEAKSYTF,TGTGCCAGCTCACCACCTCTTGGGGAGGCTAAAAGCTACACCTTC
TRBV7-8,.,.,TRBJ1-1,CASLIGGSNTEAFF,TGTGCCAGCTTGATTGGGGGGTCGAACACTGAAGCTTTCTTT
TRBV5-1,.,.,TRBJ2-7,CASRLNGLSYEQYF,TGCGCCAGCAGGTTAAACGGCCTCTCCTACGAGCAGTACTTC
TRBV5-1,.,.,TRBJ1-2,CASSETGEYGYTF,TGCGCCAGCAGCGAAACCGGGGAGTATGGCTACACCTTC
TRBV4-3,TRBD1,.,TRBJ2-2,CASSQETGGFGELFF,TGCGCCAGCAGCCAAGAAACAGGGGGCTTCGGGGAGCTGTTTTTT
TRBV3-1/TRBV3-2,TRBD2,.,TRBJ2-7,CASSQDSRLAGEQYF,TGTGCCAGCAGCCAAGATTCCCGACTAGCAGGCGAGCAGTACTTC
TRBV9,TRBD1,.,TRBJ1-1,CASNVGQVGTEAFF,TGTGCCAGCAACGTGGGACAGGTGGGCACTGAAGCTTTCTTT
TRBV4-1,.,.,TRBJ1-1,CASSLVGRGKTEAFF,TGCGCCAGCAGCCTCGTTGGCAGGGGAAAGACTGAAGCTTTCTTT
TRBV27,.,.,TRBJ1-4,CASRGALWGANEKLFF,TGTGCCAGCAGGGGCGCATTGTGGGGGGCTAATGAAAAACTGTTTTTT
TRBV19,TRBD1,.,TRBJ1-2,CASTFRDRGRYGYTF,TGTGCCAGTACATTCCGGGACAGGGGAAGATATGGCTACACCTTC
TRBV7-6,TRBD1,.,TRBJ2-7,CASNLGGQGAYEQYF,TGTGCCAGCAACCTGGGGGGACAGGGGGCCTACGAGCAGTACTTC
TRBV5-6,TRBD1,.,TRBJ2-7,CASSSTGVSEQYF,TGTGCCAGCAGCTCGACAGGGGTTTCCGAGCAGTACTTC
TRBV2,TRBD1,.,TRBJ1-4,CASSRWTGRTNEKLFF,TGTGCCAGCAGTCGCTGGACAGGGAGAACTAATGAAAAACTGTTTTTT
TRBV5-6,TRBD1,.,TRBJ1-1,CASSPWDRYGTEAFF,TGTGCCAGCAGCCCCTGGGACAGGTACGGCACTGAAGCTTTCTTT
TRBV5-1,.,.,TRBJ1-1,CASSLRDPLPNTEAFF,TGCGCCAGCAGCTTGCGGGACCCCTTGCCAAACACTGAAGCTTTCTTT
TRBV7-7,.,few,TRBJ1-1,CASSLGWNTEAFF,TGTGCCAGCAGCCTAGGATGGAACACTGAAGCTTTCTTT
TRBV7-2,TRBD1,.,TRBJ1-4,CASSYLRDRGHEKLFF,TGTGCCAGCAGCTACCTCCGGGACAGGGGTCATGAAAAACTGTTTTTT
TRBV7-8,TRBD1,.,TRBJ1-6,CASSQGQLNSPLHF,TGTGCCAGCAGCCAGGGACAGTTAAATTCACCCCTCCACTTT
TRBV24-1,TRBD1,.,TRBJ2-1,CATSDSPGQGISYNEQFF,TGTGCCACCAGTGACTCCCCGGGACAGGGGATCTCCTACAATGAGCAGTTCTTC